These 7 T cell receptor beta chains were all obtained from the same sample, sequenced in a study of CD8 T cells in seronegative destructive rheumatoid arthritis. Profiled with immunoSEQ multiplex PCR; TCRdb holds only in-frame clones, not every one. The repertoire has roughly 13,000 clones, less than 90% of them found once; the top ten carry about a quarter. The sample taken for sequencing was CD8+ T cells from blood. The receptor source for this set is a woman aged 30 to 49 with seronegative destructive rheumatoid arthritis.

The CDR3 DNA reads as TGCGCCAGCAGCCAAGAATCTCTTCAGGGTTACTATGGCTACACCTTC. It yields the protein CASSQESLQGYYGYTF. This chain joins TRBV4-1 and TRBJ1-2; TRBD1 is a possible D gene (5 bases). This CDR3 spans 16 amino acids. V lost 0 bases to trimming and J lost 3 bases, with 14 bases between them. CDR1 is MGHRA and CDR2 is YSYEKL in the germline V gene.

This chain joins TRBV2 and TRBJ1-6, with 9 nucleotides matching TRBD1. The germline V gene encodes CDR1 SNHLY and CDR2 FYNNEI. The CDR3 totals 13 residues. V lost 9 bases to trimming and J lost 11 bases; unmatched junction nucleotides: 8. The CDR3 DNA reads as TGTGCCAGACAGGGGGCCATTTGTCCACCCCTCCACTTT. This translates into CARQGAICPPLHF.

V usage is TRBV4-1 and J usage is TRBJ1-2; 10 nucleotides match TRBD1. Trimming removed 0 bases from V and 3 bases from J; junction bases left unmatched: 7. Germline-derived CDR1 and CDR2 are MGHRA and YSYEKL. CDR3 length equals 17 residues. CDR3 DNA sequence: TGCGCCAGCAGCCAAGAAGGGACAGGGGACCCTCACTATGGCTACACCTTC. It is translated as CASSQEGTGDPHYGYTF.

The chain uses TRBV4-1 and TRBJ2-7; no definite D call. The CDR3 runs 15 residues. V was shortened by 4 bases and J by 3 bases, with 16 bases between the two germline ends. From germline, CDR1 is MGHRA and CDR2 YSYEKL. This chain's CDR3 is CASSLETAPYYEQYF. The CDR3, as DNA: TGCGCCAGCAGCCTCGAAACCGCCCCCTACTACGAGCAGTACTTC.

The chain employs TRBV27 and TRBJ2-7, with TRBD1 matching over 11 bases. CDR1 is MNHEY, CDR2 SMNVEV, per germline (reference sequence). V lost 3 bases to trimming and J lost 2 bases; unmatched junction nucleotides: 6. CDR3 length: 16 residues. CDR3: CASSLGQGVIAYEQYF. For the CDR3, the DNA is TGTGCCAGCAGTTTGGGACAGGGGGTGATTGCCTACGAGCAGTACTTC.

This clone was seen just once. The V call is TRBV27, the J call TRBJ1-1; TRBD1 matches at 7 bases. Germline V gene lookup returns CDR1 MNHEY and CDR2 SMNVEV (reference sequence). V was clipped by 9 bases and J by 11 bases; unmatched bases: 15. This CDR3 contains 13 residues. DNA of the CDR3: TGTGCCAGTAGCGTAGGGACAGCAGGCAACGCTTTCTTT. This codes for CASSVGTAGNAFF.

V is TRBV4-1 and J is TRBJ1-1; D not resolved. V gave up 4 bases and J gave up 3 bases, with 9 bases separating them. The CDR3 totals 13 residues. Germline V lookup: CDR1 MGHRA, CDR2 YSYEKL. CDR3 bases: TGCGCCAGCAGCCGGTCCACATACACTGAAGCTTTCTTT. Translated: CASSRSTYTEAFF.